Presented here are 20 T cell receptor beta chains from one specimen sequenced in a study of blood T cells in healthy people across ages. Combining a sample-barcoded 5' primer with a J-beta primer mix, a second PCR ran for 7 to 11 cycles. MiXCR, run by TCRdb on the 5' RACE reads, gives a single entry per CDR3 protein. Of 800,000 or so distinct CDR3 sequences detected, roughly 25% appear once; the ten largest clones hold under 4%. Another study also made use of these data, one on T cells of mothers and their children.

Sample: blood. These receptors were collected from a boy younger than 18 in good health.

This clonotype occurred a few times. The chain combines TRBV18 with TRBJ1-4; the D is unclear. CDR3 length: 12 residues. V gave up 1 base and J gave up 5 bases, with 2 bases separating them. Germline-derived CDR1 and CDR2 are KGHSH and LQKENI. This chain's CDR3 is CASSPQNEKLFF. The DNA for the CDR3 is TGTGCCAGCTCACCACAGAATGAAAAACTGTTTTTT.

This chain joins TRBV28 and TRBJ1-2, with D possibly being TRBD1 (5 bases). V dropped 6 bases and J dropped 8 bases, with 13 bases sitting between them. Looked up from germline, CDR1 is MDHEN and CDR2 is SYDVKM. The CDR3 runs to 12 residues. CDR3 in amino acids: CASSPVGDGYTF. The CDR3 DNA follows: TGTGCCAGCAGCCCAGTGGGGGACGGCTACACCTTC.

The chain combines TRBV7-9 with TRBJ1-4; tentative D call: TRBD1 (5 bases). V shed 5 bases and J shed 0 bases, with 13 bases lying between them. The CDR3 runs to 16 residues. Germline loops: CDR1 SEHNR, CDR2 FQNEAQ (reference sequence). The CDR3: CASSPGDGSTNEKLFF. For the CDR3, the DNA is TGTGCCAGCAGCCCGGGGGACGGATCAACTAATGAAAAACTGTTTTTT.

The chain has TRBV28 and TRBJ1-2; 7 nucleotides line up with TRBD1. The CDR3 sequence is 14 residues long. CDR1 is MDHEN, CDR2 SYDVKM, per germline. The V segment lost 3 bases and the J segment 5 bases; nucleotides outside the gene matches: 6. The DNA of the CDR3 is TGTGCCAGCAGTTTCTACAGGGGAGGGTATGGCTACACCTTC. As protein: CASSFYRGGYGYTF.

In this sample, this clonotype turned up many times. V and J are TRBV7-9 and TRBJ2-7, with unresolved D. CDR1 and CDR2 from the germline V gene are SEHNR and FQNEAQ (reference sequence). The CDR3 has 12 amino acids. V was pared by 1 base and J by 5 bases, with 6 bases between. CDR3 coding DNA: TGTGCCAGCAGCTTAGGGGTTCACGAGCAGTACTTC. Translation: CASSLGVHEQYF.

The chain joins TRBV20-1 to TRBJ1-1; D is uncertain. This CDR3 contains 13 residues. CDR1 is DFQATT, CDR2 SNEGSKA, per germline (reference sequence). V lost 1 base and J lost 1, with 7 bases in between. The CDR3 nucleotides are TGCAGTGCTAGAGTCAACAGGAACACTGAAGCTTTCTTT. Translating gives CSARVNRNTEAFF.

This clonotype was detected a few times. V is TRBV4-3 and J is TRBJ2-4, with D perhaps matching TRBD1 or TRBD2 (5 bases each). Trimming stripped 2 bases from V and 12 bases from J, with 20 bases between. This CDR3 has 15 amino acids. Looked up from germline, CDR1 is LGHNA and CDR2 is YSLEER. The CDR3, as DNA: TGCGCCAGCAGCCAATCGCCCGGGGTAGGGGATCCTCAGTACTTC. Amino acid sequence: CASSQSPGVGDPQYF.

This clonotype was observed a few times. The V call is TRBV3-1, the J call TRBJ1-5; D ambiguous. This CDR3 contains 14 residues. With 3 bases removed from V and 6 bases from J, the gap between germline ends came to 12 bases. CDR1 and CDR2 (germline): LGHDT, YNNKEL (reference sequence). CDR3 region: CASSQEQIAQPQHF. DNA for the CDR3: TGTGCCAGCAGCCAGGAGCAAATAGCTCAGCCCCAGCATTTT.

In its sample, this clonotype was seen a few times. One junction end disagrees with the germline gene, perhaps due to a read error. The rearrangement links TRBV29-1 to TRBJ1-1, with 7 bases aligning to TRBD1. Germline V gene data show CDR1 as SQVTM and CDR2 as ANQGSEA. The CDR3 is 13 amino acids. The CDR3 region is CSVQGDRDTEAFF. The CDR3 nucleotides are TGCAGCGTTCAGGGAGACAGGGACACTGAAGCATTCTTT.

The V gene is TRBV28, the J gene TRBJ2-5; 10 nucleotides match TRBD2. The DNA end favors TRBJ2-7, so the J call may be wrong. CDR1 and CDR2 (germline): MDHEN, SYDVKM. The CDR3 loop spans 15 amino acids. The CDR3 bases are TGTGCCAGCAGTACGCAAACTAGCGGGAACTACGAGCAGTACTTC. It yields the protein CASSTQTSGNYEQYF.

This clonotype was recorded once. CDR3: CASSRRGEGPLEQYF. The CDR3 DNA reads as TGTGCCAGCAGCCGCAGGGGGGAGGGCCCCCTCGAGCAGTACTTC. The rearrangement joins TRBV21-1 to TRBJ2-7; the table assigns TRBD2, which was not confirmed against the DNA. TRBV21-1 is labeled a pseudogene. The CDR3 is made up of 15 amino acids.

This chain links TRBV12-3 or TRBV12-4 with TRBJ2-7; TRBD1 matches 8 bases. The V gene end was trimmed by 7 bases and the J gene end by 0 bases; junction bases not matched to a gene: 11. CDR3 length: 16 residues. The CDR3 sequence: CASTLGQGISSYEQYF. DNA of the CDR3: TGTGCCAGCACCTTAGGACAGGGTATTAGCTCCTACGAGCAGTACTTC.

This clonotype was counted a few times. The chain recombines TRBV28 with TRBJ2-7; D not certain. The CDR3 length is 15 residues. The germline gives CDR1 MDHEN, CDR2 SYDVKM. V lost 5 bases, J lost 0 bases, and 14 bases lay in between. Here the CDR3 DNA reads TGTGCCAGCAGTCGAGCCGGACCGAGCTCCTACGAGCAGTACTTC. As protein: CASSRAGPSSYEQYF.

The CDR3 DNA reads TGTGCCGTGGCCGGGACAGGCTCCTACAATGAGCAGTTCTTC. It translates to CAVAGTGSYNEQFF. This chain connects TRBV11-2 to TRBJ2-1, with 8 bases lining up with TRBD1. V gave up 11 bases and J gave up 0 bases; unmatched junction bases: 6. The CDR3 is 14 residues long. Germline-derived CDR1 and CDR2 are SGHAT and FQNNGV. The full variable domain, rest sourced from reference TRBV11-2 and TRBJ2-1, is EAGVAQSPRYKIIEKRQSVAFWCNPISGHATLYWYQQILGQGPKLLIQFQNNGVVDDSQLPKDRFSAERLKGVDSTLKIQPAKLEDSAVYLCAVAGTGSYNEQFFGPGTRLTVL.

This clonotype was detected a few times. The rearrangement joins TRBV12-3 or TRBV12-4 to TRBJ1-5; no clear D gene. Trimming removed 5 bases from V and 5 bases from J, with 7 bases in between. CDR3 length equals 12 residues. CDR3 sequence: CASSPDDQPQHF. CDR3 DNA: TGTGCCAGCAGTCCCGACGATCAGCCCCAGCATTTT.

The chain couples TRBV5-1 to TRBJ2-5; D uncertain. Near its end, the DNA agrees better with TRBJ2-1, so the J call may be wrong. In germline, CDR1 is SGHRS, CDR2 YFSETQ. CDR3 length: 15 amino acids. The CDR3 is CASSLDNPTLNEQFF. DNA for the CDR3: TGCGCCAGCAGCTTAGATAACCCGACGTTGAATGAGCAGTTCTTC.

The V gene is TRBV20-1, the J gene TRBJ2-7; tentatively, D is TRBD2 (6 bases). Per germline, CDR1 DFQATT and CDR2 SNEGSKA (reference sequence). The CDR3 length is 14 residues. V lost 4 bases and J 1 base, leaving 14 bases between the germline ends. The CDR3 nucleotides read TGCAGTGCTAACTCGGGGGAATCATCCTACGAGCAGTACTTC. This sequence encodes CSANSGESSYEQYF.

This clonotype turned up a few times. The chain has TRBV28 and TRBJ2-5; D possibly matches TRBD1 or TRBD2 (7 bases each). The germline gives CDR1 MDHEN, CDR2 SYDVKM. CDR3 length equals 16 residues. V was trimmed by 3 bases and J by 5 bases, leaving 19 bases between them. CDR3 DNA sequence: TGTGCCAGCAGTTTGGGCGGGGCCAGGGGGGGCGAGACCCAGTACTTC. The encoded protein is CASSLGGARGGETQYF.

This clonotype was counted between two and nine times. The chain employs TRBV4-1 and TRBJ1-3; 7 bases are a match to TRBD1. J gave up 0 bases and V 5 bases, and 4 bases lay outside the gene matches. The CDR3 runs 15 residues. In germline, CDR1 is MGHRA, CDR2 YSYEKL. As DNA, the CDR3 is TGCGCCAGCAGCTACGGACAGGACTCTGGAAACACCATATATTTT. As protein: CASSYGQDSGNTIYF.

The V call is TRBV29-1, the J call TRBJ1-1; D remains ambiguous. Germline CDR1 reads SQVTM; CDR2 reads ANQGSEA. The ends were cut back, 4 bases at V and 0 bases at J, with 9 bases in the middle. This CDR3 is 13 amino acids long. Here the CDR3 reads CSVVGSMNTEAFF. Here the CDR3 DNA reads TGCAGCGTTGTAGGCAGCATGAACACTGAAGCTTTCTTT. Based on the CDR3 plus reference TRBV29-1 and TRBJ1-1, the full variable domain is SAVISQKPSRDICQRGTSLTIQCQVDSQVTMMFWYRQQPGQSLTLIATANQGSEATYESGFVIDKFPISRPNLTFSTLTVSNMSPEDSSIYLCSVVGSMNTEAFFGQGTRLTVV.